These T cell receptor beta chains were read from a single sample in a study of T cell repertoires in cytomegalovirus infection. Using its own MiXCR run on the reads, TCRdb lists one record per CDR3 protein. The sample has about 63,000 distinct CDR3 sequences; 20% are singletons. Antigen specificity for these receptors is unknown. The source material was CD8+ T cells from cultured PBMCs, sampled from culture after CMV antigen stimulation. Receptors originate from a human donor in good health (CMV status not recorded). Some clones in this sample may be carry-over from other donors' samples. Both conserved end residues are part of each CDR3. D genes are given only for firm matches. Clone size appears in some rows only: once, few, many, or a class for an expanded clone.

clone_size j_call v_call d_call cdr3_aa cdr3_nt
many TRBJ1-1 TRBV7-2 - CASRLGSGLSTEAFF TGTGCCAGCAGGCTAGGGTCCGGGTTATCTACTGAAGCTTTCTTT
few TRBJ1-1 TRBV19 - CASSIGRDRAFF TGTGCCAGTAGTATAGGAAGGGATAGAGCTTTCTTT
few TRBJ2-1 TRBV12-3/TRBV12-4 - CASSLPTPGNEQFF TGTGCCAGCAGCTTACCTACCCCGGGTAATGAGCAGTTCTTC
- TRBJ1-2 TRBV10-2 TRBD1 CATSPGQGASSGYTF TGCGCCACCTCCCCCGGACAGGGGGCGTCGAGTGGCTACACCTTC
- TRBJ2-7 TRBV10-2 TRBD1 CASSEWDSEQYF TGCGCCAGCAGTGAATGGGACAGCGAGCAGTACTTC
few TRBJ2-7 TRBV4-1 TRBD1 CASSLDRANEQYF TGCGCCAGCTCCCTGGACAGGGCCAACGAGCAGTACTTC
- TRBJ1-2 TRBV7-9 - CASSLRTGIDGYTF TGTGCCAGCAGCCTCCGCACAGGGATCGATGGCTACACCTTC
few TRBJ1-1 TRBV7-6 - CASSVASEAFF TGTGCCAGCAGCGTAGCATCGGAAGCTTTCTTT
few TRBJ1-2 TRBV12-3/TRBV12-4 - CASTIGTFGYTF TGTGCCAGCACCATTGGGACGTTTGGCTACACCTTC
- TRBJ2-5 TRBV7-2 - CASSFENDLETQYF TGTGCCAGCAGCTTCGAAAACGATCTAGAGACCCAGTACTTC
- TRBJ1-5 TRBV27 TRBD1 CASSSPSAGGRYQPQHF TGTGCCAGCAGTTCCCCCTCGGCAGGGGGCAGATATCAGCCCCAGCATTTT